The clone carrying this T cell receptor beta chain was counted only a few times. Its antigen is as yet unknown. Looked up from germline, CDR1 is LNHDA and CDR2 is SQIVND (reference sequence). The V end was cut by 9 bases, the J end by 1 base, with 15 bases between. The CDR3 is made up of 14 amino acids. Preparation of the TCRbeta library involved a method that used unique molecular identifiers. A single record per CDR3 protein comes from TCRdb applying MiXCR to the PCR reads. The table has over 200,000 distinct CDR3 sequences, under 20% seen once. This specimen comes from a study of T-cell reconstitution after alpha-beta-depleted transplantation in children. Study-wide results and limits: Once a year had passed after transplant, T-cell counts and diversity came mostly from newly produced T cells. Surviving recipient T cells and intrathymic progenitors accounted for some patients' high TCRbeta diversity at day 60.

This specimen was PBMCs, mostly from graft donor cells, taken 360 days after TCRalphabeta/CD19-depleted stem cell transplant. The gene calls are TRBV19 and TRBJ1-1, with no clear D. The source is a male patient between 2 and 10 years old who had a stem cell transplant for acute lymphoblastic leukemia, so the T cells may come from the graft donor. CDR3 sequence reads: CASIRRAGNTEAFF. For the CDR3, the DNA is TGTGCCAGCATTCGTCGGGCTGGGAACACTGAAGCTTTCTTT.